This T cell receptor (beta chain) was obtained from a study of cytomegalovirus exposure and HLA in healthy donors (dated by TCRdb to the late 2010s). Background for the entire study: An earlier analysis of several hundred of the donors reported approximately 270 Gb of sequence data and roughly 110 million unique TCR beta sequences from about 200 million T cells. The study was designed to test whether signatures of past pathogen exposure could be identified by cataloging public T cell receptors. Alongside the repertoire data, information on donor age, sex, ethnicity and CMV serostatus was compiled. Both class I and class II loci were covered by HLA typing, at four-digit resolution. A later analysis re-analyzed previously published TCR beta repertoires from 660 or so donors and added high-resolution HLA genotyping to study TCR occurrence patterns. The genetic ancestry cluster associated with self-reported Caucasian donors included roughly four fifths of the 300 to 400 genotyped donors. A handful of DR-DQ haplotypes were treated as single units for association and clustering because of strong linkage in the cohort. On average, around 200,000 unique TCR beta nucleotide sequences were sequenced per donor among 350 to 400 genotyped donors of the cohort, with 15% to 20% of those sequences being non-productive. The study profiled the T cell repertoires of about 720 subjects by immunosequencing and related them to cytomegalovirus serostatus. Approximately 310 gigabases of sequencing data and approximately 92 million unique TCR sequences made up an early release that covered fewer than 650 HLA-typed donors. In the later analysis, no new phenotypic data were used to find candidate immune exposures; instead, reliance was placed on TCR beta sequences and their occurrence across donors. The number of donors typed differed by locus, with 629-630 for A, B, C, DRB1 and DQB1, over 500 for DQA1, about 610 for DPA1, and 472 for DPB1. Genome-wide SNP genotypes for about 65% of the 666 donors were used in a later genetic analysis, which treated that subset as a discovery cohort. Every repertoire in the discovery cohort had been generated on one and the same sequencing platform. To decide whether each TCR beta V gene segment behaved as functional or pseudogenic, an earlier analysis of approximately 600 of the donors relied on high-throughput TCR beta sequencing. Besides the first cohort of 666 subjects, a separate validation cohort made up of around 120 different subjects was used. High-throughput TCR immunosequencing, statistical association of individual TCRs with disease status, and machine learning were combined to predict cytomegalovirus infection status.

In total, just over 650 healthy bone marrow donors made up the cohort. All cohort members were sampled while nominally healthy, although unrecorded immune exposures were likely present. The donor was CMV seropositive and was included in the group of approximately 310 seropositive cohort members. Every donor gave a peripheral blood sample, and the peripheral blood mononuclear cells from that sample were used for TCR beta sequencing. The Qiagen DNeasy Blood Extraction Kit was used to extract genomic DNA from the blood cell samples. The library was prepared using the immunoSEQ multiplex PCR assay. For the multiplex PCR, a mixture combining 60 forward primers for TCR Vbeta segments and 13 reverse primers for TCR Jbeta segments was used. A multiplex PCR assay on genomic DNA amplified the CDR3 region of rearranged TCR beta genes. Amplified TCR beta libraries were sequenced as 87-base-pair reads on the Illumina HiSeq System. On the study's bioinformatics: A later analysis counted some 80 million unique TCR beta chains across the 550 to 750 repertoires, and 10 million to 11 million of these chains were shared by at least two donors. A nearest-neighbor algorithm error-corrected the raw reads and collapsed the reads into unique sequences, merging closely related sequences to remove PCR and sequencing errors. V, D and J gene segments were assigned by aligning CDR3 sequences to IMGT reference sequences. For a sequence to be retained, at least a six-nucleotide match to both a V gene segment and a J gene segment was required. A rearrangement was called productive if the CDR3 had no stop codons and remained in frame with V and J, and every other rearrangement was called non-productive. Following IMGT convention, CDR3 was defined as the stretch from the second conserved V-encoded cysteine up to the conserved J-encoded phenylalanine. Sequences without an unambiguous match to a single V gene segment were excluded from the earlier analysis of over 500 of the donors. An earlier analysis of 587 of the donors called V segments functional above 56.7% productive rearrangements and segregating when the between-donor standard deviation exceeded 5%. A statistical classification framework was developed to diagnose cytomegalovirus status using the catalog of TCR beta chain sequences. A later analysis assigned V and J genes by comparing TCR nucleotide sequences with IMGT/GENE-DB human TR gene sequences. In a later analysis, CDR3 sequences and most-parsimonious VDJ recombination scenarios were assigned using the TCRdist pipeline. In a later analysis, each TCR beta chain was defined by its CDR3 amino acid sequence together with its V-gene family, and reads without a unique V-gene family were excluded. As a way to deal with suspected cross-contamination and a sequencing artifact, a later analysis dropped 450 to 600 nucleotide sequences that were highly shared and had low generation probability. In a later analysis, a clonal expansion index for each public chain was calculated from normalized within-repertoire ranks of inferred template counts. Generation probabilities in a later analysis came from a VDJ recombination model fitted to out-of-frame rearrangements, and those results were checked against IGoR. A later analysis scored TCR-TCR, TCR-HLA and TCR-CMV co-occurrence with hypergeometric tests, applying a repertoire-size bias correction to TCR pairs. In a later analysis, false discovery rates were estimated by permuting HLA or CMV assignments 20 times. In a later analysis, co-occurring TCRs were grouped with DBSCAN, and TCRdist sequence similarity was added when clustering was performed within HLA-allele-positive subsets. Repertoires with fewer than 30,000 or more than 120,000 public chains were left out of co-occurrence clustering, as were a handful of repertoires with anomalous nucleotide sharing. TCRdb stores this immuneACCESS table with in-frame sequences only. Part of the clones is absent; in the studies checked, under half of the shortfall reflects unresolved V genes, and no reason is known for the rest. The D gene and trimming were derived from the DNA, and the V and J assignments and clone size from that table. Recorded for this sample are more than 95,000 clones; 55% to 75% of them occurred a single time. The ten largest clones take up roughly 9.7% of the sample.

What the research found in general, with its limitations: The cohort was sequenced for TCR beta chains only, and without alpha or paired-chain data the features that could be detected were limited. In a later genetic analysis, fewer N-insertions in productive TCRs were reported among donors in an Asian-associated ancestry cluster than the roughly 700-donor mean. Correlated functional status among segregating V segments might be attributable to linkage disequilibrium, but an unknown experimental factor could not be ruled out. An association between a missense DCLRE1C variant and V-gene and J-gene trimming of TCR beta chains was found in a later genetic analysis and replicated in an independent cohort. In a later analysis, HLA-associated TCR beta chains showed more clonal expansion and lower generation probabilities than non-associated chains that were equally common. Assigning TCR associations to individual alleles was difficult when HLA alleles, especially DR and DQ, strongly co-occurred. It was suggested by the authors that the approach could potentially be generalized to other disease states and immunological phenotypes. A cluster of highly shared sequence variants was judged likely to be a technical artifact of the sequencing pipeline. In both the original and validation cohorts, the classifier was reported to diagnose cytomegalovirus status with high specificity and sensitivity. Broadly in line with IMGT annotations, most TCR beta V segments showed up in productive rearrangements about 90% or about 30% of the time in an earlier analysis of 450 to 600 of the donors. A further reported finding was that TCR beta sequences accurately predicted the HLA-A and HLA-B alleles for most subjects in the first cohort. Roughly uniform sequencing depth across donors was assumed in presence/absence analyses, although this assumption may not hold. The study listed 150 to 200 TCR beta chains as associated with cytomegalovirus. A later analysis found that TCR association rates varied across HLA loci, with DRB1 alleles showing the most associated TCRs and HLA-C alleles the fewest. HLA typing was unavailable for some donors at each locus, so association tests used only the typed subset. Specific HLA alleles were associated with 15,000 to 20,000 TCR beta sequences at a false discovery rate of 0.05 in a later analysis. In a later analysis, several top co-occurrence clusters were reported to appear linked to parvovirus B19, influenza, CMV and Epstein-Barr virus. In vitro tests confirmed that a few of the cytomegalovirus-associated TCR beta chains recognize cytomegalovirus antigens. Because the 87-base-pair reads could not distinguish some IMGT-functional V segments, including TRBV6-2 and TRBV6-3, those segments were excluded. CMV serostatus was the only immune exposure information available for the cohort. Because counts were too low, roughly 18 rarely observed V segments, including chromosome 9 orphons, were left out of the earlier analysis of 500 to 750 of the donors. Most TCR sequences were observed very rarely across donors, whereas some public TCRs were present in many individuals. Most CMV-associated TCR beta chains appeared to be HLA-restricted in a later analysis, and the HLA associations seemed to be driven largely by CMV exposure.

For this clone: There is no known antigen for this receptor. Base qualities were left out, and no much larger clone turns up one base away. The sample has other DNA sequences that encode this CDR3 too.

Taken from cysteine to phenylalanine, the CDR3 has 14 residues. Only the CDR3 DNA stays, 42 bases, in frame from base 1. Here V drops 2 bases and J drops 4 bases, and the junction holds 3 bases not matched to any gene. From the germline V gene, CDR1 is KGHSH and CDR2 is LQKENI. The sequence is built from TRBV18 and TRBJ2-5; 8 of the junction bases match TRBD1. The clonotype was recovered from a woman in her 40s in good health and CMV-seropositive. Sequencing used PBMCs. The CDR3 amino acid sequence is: CASSPGQGGETQYF. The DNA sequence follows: TGTGCCAGCTCACCAGGACAGGGTGGAGAGACCCAGTACTTC.